A selection of T cell receptor beta chains follows, all from one sample in a study of blood T cell repertoires in COVID-19. Measured with immunoSEQ multiplex PCR; TCRdb has only the in-frame clones, and not every one. Of about 78,000 clones in the sample, 65% to 85% were seen once. Specimen: peripheral blood. These receptors all come from a man in his fifties with acute or convalescent COVID-19. Both conserved end residues are part of each CDR3. The D gene is left open where the match is weak. For some rows the clone size is stated as once, few or many, or as a class when expanded; others skip it.

j_call: TRBJ2-3; cdr3_length: 17; clone_size: few; v_call: TRBV4-1; d_call: TRBD2; cdr3_nt: TGCGCCAGCAGCCAAGATAACGAACTAGCGGGGGGAGATACGCAGTATTTT; cdr3_aa: CASSQDNELAGGDTQYF
j_call: TRBJ2-5; cdr3_length: 13; clone_size: .; v_call: TRBV7-2; d_call: .; cdr3_nt: TGTGCCAGCAGCTTAAATAGTCGAGGGACCCAGTACTTC; cdr3_aa: CASSLNSRGTQYF
j_call: TRBJ1-3; cdr3_length: 19; clone_size: few; v_call: TRBV19; d_call: .; cdr3_nt: TGTGCCAGTAGTATAAGAGCCCTGACGGCGGTGTCCTCTGGAAACACCATATATTTT; cdr3_aa: CASSIRALTAVSSGNTIYF
j_call: TRBJ1-1; cdr3_length: 15; clone_size: .; v_call: TRBV7-2; d_call: .; cdr3_nt: TGTGCCAGCAGCCCCAGCGCCCTTGGGTACACTGAAGCTTTCTTT; cdr3_aa: CASSPSALGYTEAFF
j_call: TRBJ2-3; cdr3_length: 13; clone_size: .; v_call: TRBV7-2; d_call: .; cdr3_nt: TGTGCCAGCAGCCTGGTGGGAGTAGATACGCAGTATTTT; cdr3_aa: CASSLVGVDTQYF
j_call: TRBJ2-5; cdr3_length: 15; clone_size: .; v_call: TRBV7-9; d_call: TRBD1; cdr3_nt: TGTGCCAGCAGCACCCGGACAGGGGGCGAAGAGACCCAGTACTTC; cdr3_aa: CASSTRTGGEETQYF
j_call: TRBJ2-1; cdr3_length: 16; clone_size: .; v_call: TRBV19; d_call: TRBD2; cdr3_nt: TGTGCCAGTCGATGGGCCCTAGCGGGATCTAATAATGAGCAGTTCTTC; cdr3_aa: CASRWALAGSNNEQFF
j_call: TRBJ2-1; cdr3_length: 15; clone_size: .; v_call: TRBV2; d_call: TRBD2; cdr3_nt: TGTGCCAGCAGTCAGCGGGGGGGCCTCAACAATGAGCAGTTCTTC; cdr3_aa: CASSQRGGLNNEQFF
j_call: TRBJ1-2; cdr3_length: 13; clone_size: few; v_call: TRBV5-6; d_call: .; cdr3_nt: TGTGCCAGCATGGAGGGGATTAACTATGGCTACACCTTC; cdr3_aa: CASMEGINYGYTF
j_call: TRBJ1-2; cdr3_length: 14; clone_size: .; v_call: TRBV19; d_call: .; cdr3_nt: TGTGCCAGTACATTGGGACGGGGAGGAGATGGCTACACCTTC; cdr3_aa: CASTLGRGGDGYTF
j_call: TRBJ1-5; cdr3_length: 14; clone_size: .; v_call: TRBV3-1/TRBV3-2; d_call: .; cdr3_nt: TGTGCCAGCAGCCCAGGGGTTGGGAATCAGCCCCAGCATTTT; cdr3_aa: CASSPGVGNQPQHF
j_call: TRBJ1-4; cdr3_length: 14; clone_size: .; v_call: TRBV18; d_call: TRBD1; cdr3_nt: TGTGCCAGCTCATACGACAGGGAGGATGAAAAACTGTTTTTT; cdr3_aa: CASSYDREDEKLFF
j_call: TRBJ1-5; cdr3_length: 15; clone_size: .; v_call: TRBV27; d_call: TRBD1; cdr3_nt: TGTGCCAGCAGTTTAGGACAGGGAGGGGCTCAGCCCCAGCATTTT; cdr3_aa: CASSLGQGGAQPQHF
j_call: TRBJ2-3; cdr3_length: 13; clone_size: .; v_call: TRBV12-3/TRBV12-4; d_call: .; cdr3_nt: TGTGCCAGCAGTTCAGGATCCACAGATACGCAGTATTTT; cdr3_aa: CASSSGSTDTQYF
j_call: TRBJ2-7; cdr3_length: 14; clone_size: .; v_call: TRBV30; d_call: TRBD1; cdr3_nt: TGTGCCTGGAGTCACCGGGGACAGGGGGACGAGCAGTACTTC; cdr3_aa: CAWSHRGQGDEQYF
j_call: TRBJ1-2; cdr3_length: 15; clone_size: .; v_call: TRBV7-6; d_call: .; cdr3_nt: TGTGCCAGCAGCTCATTAGCGGGGGGTACGTTGGGCTACACCTTC; cdr3_aa: CASSSLAGGTLGYTF
j_call: TRBJ2-5; cdr3_length: 12; clone_size: few; v_call: TRBV30; d_call: .; cdr3_nt: TGTGCCTGGGACCCGGGGTTAGAGACCCAGTACTTC; cdr3_aa: CAWDPGLETQYF
j_call: TRBJ2-1; cdr3_length: 14; clone_size: .; v_call: TRBV5-1; d_call: TRBD2; cdr3_nt: TGCGCCAGCAGCTCTTCCTTAGCGGGAGGTGAGCAGTTCTTC; cdr3_aa: CASSSSLAGGEQFF
j_call: TRBJ1-2; cdr3_length: 12; clone_size: .; v_call: TRBV6-5; d_call: TRBD1; cdr3_nt: TGTGCCAGGGGGACAGGAAAGTCTGGCTACACCTTC; cdr3_aa: CARGTGKSGYTF
j_call: TRBJ2-7; cdr3_length: 14; clone_size: few; v_call: TRBV2; d_call: TRBD2; cdr3_nt: TGTGCCAGCAGTGAAAGCGGGGGAACCTACGAGCAGTACTTC; cdr3_aa: CASSESGGTYEQYF
j_call: TRBJ2-7; cdr3_length: 15; clone_size: .; v_call: TRBV3-1/TRBV3-2; d_call: TRBD1; cdr3_nt: TGTGCCAGCAGCTACCGGGACAGCAGCTCCTACGAGCAGTACTTC; cdr3_aa: CASSYRDSSSYEQYF
j_call: TRBJ1-1; cdr3_length: 15; clone_size: .; v_call: TRBV5-1; d_call: .; cdr3_nt: TGCGCCAGCAGCTTGGCAGGGATGACTGGCACTGAAGCTTTCTTT; cdr3_aa: CASSLAGMTGTEAFF
j_call: TRBJ2-7; cdr3_length: 16; clone_size: .; v_call: TRBV14; d_call: TRBD2; cdr3_nt: TGTGCCAGCAGCCCCCTCACTAGCGGTTTCTCCTACGAGCAGTACTTC; cdr3_aa: CASSPLTSGFSYEQYF
j_call: TRBJ1-4; cdr3_length: 15; clone_size: .; v_call: TRBV15; d_call: TRBD1; cdr3_nt: TGTGCCACCAGCAGGGGAGACAGGGCAAATGAAAAACTGTTTTTT; cdr3_aa: CATSRGDRANEKLFF
j_call: TRBJ1-1; cdr3_length: 14; clone_size: .; v_call: TRBV4-3; d_call: .; cdr3_nt: TGCGCCAGCAGCCTCGACATCATGAACACTGAAGCTTTCTTT; cdr3_aa: CASSLDIMNTEAFF
j_call: TRBJ1-2; cdr3_length: 13; clone_size: .; v_call: TRBV7-9; d_call: .; cdr3_nt: TGTGCCAGCAGCAACGGGATTAACTATGGCTACACCTTC; cdr3_aa: CASSNGINYGYTF
j_call: TRBJ2-5; cdr3_length: 15; clone_size: .; v_call: TRBV27; d_call: TRBD2; cdr3_nt: TGTGCCAGCAGCTCCCTGGGACTAGCGGAAGAGACCCAGTACTTC; cdr3_aa: CASSSLGLAEETQYF
j_call: TRBJ2-7; cdr3_length: 14; clone_size: once; v_call: TRBV6-5; d_call: TRBD1; cdr3_nt: TGTGCCAGCAAAGGGACAGGGGGCAGCTACGAGCAGTACTTC; cdr3_aa: CASKGTGGSYEQYF
j_call: TRBJ2-3; cdr3_length: 13; clone_size: .; v_call: TRBV10-3; d_call: .; cdr3_nt: TGTGCCATCCCCCAGAGGGGCACAGATACGCAGTATTTT; cdr3_aa: CAIPQRGTDTQYF
j_call: TRBJ2-6; cdr3_length: 16; clone_size: .; v_call: TRBV4-2; d_call: .; cdr3_nt: TGTGCCAGCAGCCAAGTTTCGACAGCTGGGGCCAACGTCCTGACTTTC; cdr3_aa: CASSQVSTAGANVLTF
j_call: TRBJ2-7; cdr3_length: 13; clone_size: .; v_call: TRBV10-1; d_call: TRBD1; cdr3_nt: TGCGCCAGCAGCAGGGACAGGGGTAGCGAGCAGTACTTC; cdr3_aa: CASSRDRGSEQYF
j_call: TRBJ1-1; cdr3_length: 13; clone_size: .; v_call: TRBV12-3/TRBV12-4; d_call: .; cdr3_nt: TGTGCCAGCAGTTTGCTGAGGAACACTGAAGCTTTCTTT; cdr3_aa: CASSLLRNTEAFF
j_call: TRBJ2-7; cdr3_length: 13; clone_size: .; v_call: TRBV27; d_call: TRBD2; cdr3_nt: TGTGCCAGCAGTTTTGGGGACTACTACGAGCAGTACTTC; cdr3_aa: CASSFGDYYEQYF
j_call: TRBJ1-2; cdr3_length: 15; clone_size: .; v_call: TRBV5-4; d_call: .; cdr3_nt: TGTGCCAGCAGCTTAGCCCGACAGTCGGGCTATGGCTACACCTTC; cdr3_aa: CASSLARQSGYGYTF
j_call: TRBJ2-1; cdr3_length: 17; clone_size: .; v_call: TRBV19; d_call: TRBD2; cdr3_nt: TGTGCCAGTAGTATAGGGACTAGCGGGGGGTCCTTCAATGAGCAGTTCTTC; cdr3_aa: CASSIGTSGGSFNEQFF
j_call: TRBJ1-4; cdr3_length: 11; clone_size: .; v_call: TRBV2; d_call: TRBD1; cdr3_nt: TGTGCCAGCAGCTCGGACAGGAAACTGTTTTTT; cdr3_aa: CASSSDRKLFF
j_call: TRBJ2-1; cdr3_length: 15; clone_size: .; v_call: TRBV6-5; d_call: .; cdr3_nt: TGTGCCAGCAGTTACCTAGGCGTCGCCTACAATGAGCAGTTCTTC; cdr3_aa: CASSYLGVAYNEQFF
j_call: TRBJ1-2; cdr3_length: 15; clone_size: .; v_call: TRBV9; d_call: .; cdr3_nt: TGTGCCAGCAGCGTAGCTACAGGACAGAACTATGGCTACACCTTC; cdr3_aa: CASSVATGQNYGYTF
j_call: TRBJ1-5; cdr3_length: 18; clone_size: .; v_call: TRBV4-3; d_call: TRBD1; cdr3_nt: TGCGCCAGCAGCCAAGATTTGGGGACAGTGTATAGCAATCAGCCCCAGCATTTT; cdr3_aa: CASSQDLGTVYSNQPQHF
j_call: TRBJ2-7; cdr3_length: 13; clone_size: .; v_call: TRBV10-3; d_call: TRBD2; cdr3_nt: TGTGCCATCAGCGGACTAGTAAGCTACGAGCAGTACTTC; cdr3_aa: CAISGLVSYEQYF